The 32 T cell receptor beta chains reported below all come from one sample, sequenced in a study of OX40 agonist ivuxolimab in advanced cancers. TCRdb's table, derived via immunoSEQ multiplex PCR, lists solely in-frame clones and lacks some. The repertoire holds 78,000 or so clones, with roughly 90% as singletons. This sample comprised CD4+ or CD8+ T cells sorted from blood, obtained in a trial of the OX40 agonist ivuxolimab. Receptor source: an adult with an advanced solid tumor such as melanoma, head and neck, liver or kidney cancer.

The V and J genes are TRBV27 and TRBJ2-7; tentative D call: TRBD2 (7 bases). The CDR3 has 16 amino acids. Germline CDR1 and CDR2: MNHEY and SMNVEV (reference sequence). V was shortened by 5 bases and J by 5 bases, with 22 bases between the two germline ends. CDR3 in DNA: TGTGCCAGCAGTCTAGCCGCGGGGGCCATGTTCAACGAGCAGTACTTC. Protein: CASSLAAGAMFNEQYF.

The V call is TRBV9, the J call TRBJ1-1; 10 bases agree with TRBD1. Germline loops: CDR1 SGDLS, CDR2 YYNGEE. This CDR3 comprises 20 residues. V was clipped by 3 bases and J by 5 bases; unmatched bases: 22. CDR3 sequence (DNA): TGTGCCAGCAGCGCTCCCCAGGGACAGGGGTTCCCCGAACTGAGTACTGAAGCTTTCTTT. Translation gives CASSAPQGQGFPELSTEAFF. Supplemented by reference TRBV9 and TRBJ1-1, the full variable domain reads DSGVTQTPKHLITATGQRVTLRCSPRSGDLSVYWYQQSLDQGLQFLIQYYNGEERAKGNILERFSAQQFPDLHSELNLSSLELGDSALYFCASSAPQGQGFPELSTEAFFGQGTRLTVV.

The genes are TRBV7-9 and TRBJ1-1; unclear D gene. The CDR3 contains 14 residues. Looked up from germline, CDR1 is SEHNR and CDR2 is FQNEAQ (reference sequence). V was clipped by 5 bases and J by 0 bases, with 10 bases between them. The DNA of the CDR3 is TGTGCCAGCAGCCCGACGTTCATGAACACTGAAGCTTTCTTT. As protein: CASSPTFMNTEAFF.

The rearrangement links TRBV5-1 to TRBJ2-1; D not certain. This CDR3 is built from 14 residues. Germline V lookup: CDR1 SGHRS, CDR2 YFSETQ. With 0 bases removed from V and 4 bases from J, the gap between germline ends came to 8 bases. This chain's CDR3 is CASSLEGFYNEQFF. CDR3 in DNA: TGCGCCAGCAGCTTGGAGGGATTTTACAATGAGCAGTTCTTC.

The V call is TRBV10-3, the J call TRBJ2-3, with 7 positions matching TRBD2. V shed 2 bases and J 0 bases; nucleotides not matched to a gene: 5. The germline CDR1 and CDR2 sequences are ENHRY and SYGVKD. CDR3 length: 16 amino acids. CDR3 coding DNA: TGTGCCATCAGTGAGGTTTGGCGGGGGAGCACAGATACGCAGTATTTT. Encoded protein: CAISEVWRGSTDTQYF.

The chain combines TRBV11-2 with TRBJ2-1; D unclear. CDR3 size: 13 residues. Germline lookup yields CDR1 SGHAT and CDR2 FQNNGV. Trimming took off 1 base at V and 6 bases at J, with 7 bases between the two ends. The CDR3 DNA reads as TGTGCCAGCAGCTTAGTCCCCAGCAATGAGCAGTTCTTC. The encoded protein is CASSLVPSNEQFF.

The chain has TRBV6-1 and TRBJ1-2; the D is unclear. Trimming pared 1 base from V and 1 base from J, leaving 10 bases between. Germline V gene data show CDR1 as MNHNS and CDR2 as SASEGT. The CDR3 runs 15 residues. CDR3 loop: CASSEGGDLNYGYTF. CDR3 DNA sequence: TGTGCCAGCAGTGAAGGTGGCGACCTTAACTATGGCTACACCTTC.

The chain couples TRBV10-3 to TRBJ2-7, with TRBD2 identical over 7 bases. The ends lost 3 bases at V and 0 bases at J; junction bases unmatched: 5. This CDR3 has 15 amino acids. Germline CDR1 is ENHRY and CDR2 is SYGVKD. The CDR3 DNA reads TGTGCCATCAGTGATACACGGGGGGTCTCCTACGAGCAGTACTTC. It is translated as CAISDTRGVSYEQYF.

The V call is TRBV10-3, the J call TRBJ1-2; a weak D match, TRBD1 (5 bases). V was trimmed by 3 bases and J by 3 bases, leaving 14 bases between them. This CDR3 comprises 15 residues. CDR1 and CDR2 from the germline V gene are ENHRY and SYGVKD. CDR3 nucleotide sequence: TGTGCCATCAGTGAACTTCCGGGGACGGACTATGGCTACACCTTC. Residues: CAISELPGTDYGYTF.

This clone was picked up one time. This chain links TRBV11-2 with TRBJ1-4; 8 positions agree with TRBD1. Germline CDR1 and CDR2: SGHAT and FQNNGV. J gave up 8 bases and V 5 bases, and 7 bases lay outside the gene matches. The CDR3 is 14 amino acids. The CDR3 bases are TGTGCCAGCAGCGAGACAGGGGTGTCGGAAAAACTGTTTTTT. Translating it yields CASSETGVSEKLFF.

V gene TRBV7-9 combines with J gene TRBJ2-1; no reliable D call. Germline V gene sequence: CDR1 SEHNR, CDR2 FQNEAQ (reference sequence). The CDR3 runs 12 residues. Deletions cut 4 bases from V and 9 bases from J, with 10 bases between. CDR3 residues: CASSYSVGEQFF. Here the CDR3 DNA reads TGTGCCAGCAGCTACAGTGTCGGTGAGCAGTTCTTC.

The V gene is TRBV29-1, the J gene TRBJ1-2; TRBD1 matches at 7 bases. The CDR3 loop spans 10 amino acids. Germline loops: CDR1 SQVTM, CDR2 ANQGSEA. J was trimmed by 6 bases and V by 6 bases; bases with no gene match: 1. The CDR3 DNA reads as TGCAGCGTGACAGGGCATGGCTACACCTTC. Its translation is CSVTGHGYTF.

The chain links TRBV13 to TRBJ1-1; 7 positions match TRBD1. The CDR3 spans 17 residues. Trimming took 1 base from V and 2 from J; bases not matched to a gene: 10. Germline assignment: CDR1 PRHDT and CDR2 FYEKMQ (reference sequence). Here the CDR3 reads CASSLVGEGGLNTEAFF. CDR3 bases: TGTGCCAGCAGCTTAGTAGGGGAAGGGGGCCTCAACACTGAAGCTTTCTTT.

This clone has just a few counts. The genes are TRBV27 and TRBJ2-4; D gene uncertain. Trimming shortened V by 2 bases and J by 15 bases, and 14 bases separated the two germline ends. In germline, CDR1 is MNHEY, CDR2 SMNVEV (reference sequence). CDR3 length: 12 residues. This chain's CDR3 is CASSLIGDRLYF. The CDR3 DNA follows: TGTGCCAGCAGTTTAATCGGCGACCGCTTGTACTTC.

This rearrangement joins TRBV10-2 to TRBJ2-2; 10 nucleotides agree with TRBD1. With 11 bases clipped from V and 5 bases from J, the junction kept 8 bases outside the gene matches. The CDR3 extends over 14 amino acids. From germline, CDR1 is WSHSY and CDR2 SAAADI. DNA for the CDR3: TGCGCCGCACATGGGACAGGGGAAACCGGGGAGCTGTTTTTT. This codes for CAAHGTGETGELFF.

This chain joins TRBV9 and TRBJ1-3; 9 bases fit TRBD1. The CDR3 totals 15 residues. The V segment lost 3 bases and the J segment 3 bases; nucleotides outside the gene matches: 4. The germline CDR1 and CDR2 sequences are SGDLS and YYNGEE. In DNA form, the CDR3 reads TGTGCCAGCAGCGAACAGGGGGCGGTTGGAAACACCATATATTTT. Residues: CASSEQGAVGNTIYF.

The genes are TRBV7-9 and TRBJ1-4; no definite D call. Germline CDR1 is SEHNR and CDR2 is FQNEAQ (reference sequence). CDR3 size: 13 residues. Between the trimmed V and J ends, which lost 1 base and 3 bases, there was a span of 3 bases. The CDR3 reads CASSLGSNEKLFF. The DNA for the CDR3 is TGTGCCAGCAGCTTAGGGTCTAATGAAAAACTGTTTTTT.

This rearrangement joins TRBV5-1 to TRBJ2-4; 12 nucleotides align to TRBD1. V lost 3 bases, J lost 1 base, and 2 bases stayed unmatched. The germline gives CDR1 SGHRS, CDR2 YFSETQ. The length of the CDR3 is 16 residues. CDR3 loop: CASSSGQGAAKNIQYF. As DNA, the CDR3 is TGCGCCAGCAGCTCGGGACAGGGGGCTGCCAAAAACATTCAGTACTTC.

This chain links TRBV6-6 with TRBJ1-1; TRBD1 might be the D (5 bases). The CDR3 spans 15 residues. Trimming removed 2 bases at V and 1 base at J, with 11 bases between. Germline values: CDR1 MNHNY, CDR2 SVGAGI (reference sequence). CDR3 residues: CASSYPTGGNTEAFF. DNA of the CDR3: TGTGCCAGCAGTTACCCCACCGGGGGGAACACTGAAGCTTTCTTT.

This clone was recorded only once. V is TRBV15 and J is TRBJ2-7; TRBD2 might be the D (6 bases). CDR3 size: 13 residues. V lost 0 bases and J lost 5, with 8 bases in between. Germline V CDR1 and CDR2: LNHNV, YYDKDF (reference sequence). DNA for the CDR3: TGTGCCACCAGCAGAGATTCGGGGGACGAGCAGTACTTC. Protein sequence: CATSRDSGDEQYF.

This clone was found once. V gene TRBV7-2 combines with J gene TRBJ1-2; D is perhaps TRBD1 (5 bases). This CDR3 spans 15 amino acids. Germline CDR1 and CDR2: SGHTA and FQGNSA. V was cut by 5 bases and J by 2 bases, with 15 bases left in between. CDR3 sequence (DNA): TGTGCCAGCAGCCCAGCCGGGGGGGGGAACTATGGCTACACCTTC. This sequence encodes CASSPAGGGNYGYTF.

The chain links TRBV11-2 to TRBJ2-7; no firm D call. Between the trimmed V and J ends, which lost 0 bases and 1 base, there was a span of 10 bases. The CDR3 sequence is 15 residues long. CDR1 and CDR2 (germline): SGHAT, FQNNGV. CDR3 in DNA: TGTGCCAGCAGCTTAGATCGGCCGGGTTCCTACGAGCAGTACTTC. Translated, it gives CASSLDRPGSYEQYF.

The chain has TRBV28 and TRBJ2-7; D is perhaps TRBD2 (5 bases). Germline V gene data show CDR1 as MDHEN and CDR2 as SYDVKM. CDR3 length: 13 amino acids. The V end lost 1 base, the J end lost 4 bases, and 8 bases lay between the germline ends. This chain's CDR3 is CASSLSRGYEQYF. The CDR3 DNA is TGTGCCAGCAGTTTATCCCGCGGGTACGAGCAGTACTTC.

The rearrangement links TRBV2 to TRBJ2-3, with 9 bases identical to TRBD2. The CDR3 has 16 amino acids. Germline V lookup: CDR1 SNHLY, CDR2 FYNNEI. Germline trimming cut 8 bases from V and 2 bases from J; bases unmatched to any gene: 11. CDR3 loop: CASRNPRLAATDTQYF. CDR3 in DNA: TGTGCCAGCCGGAACCCCCGACTAGCGGCCACAGATACGCAGTATTTT.

V and J are TRBV27 and TRBJ1-1; no definite D call. Germline CDR1 reads MNHEY; CDR2 reads SMNVEV (reference sequence). The V end lost 4 bases, the J end lost 5 bases, and 14 bases lay between the germline ends. This CDR3 contains 14 residues. The CDR3 region has the DNA TGTGCCAGCAGTTCCACGGGAAGGTGGACTGAAGCTTTCTTT. Its protein product is CASSSTGRWTEAFF.

There are a few counts of this clone. The genes are TRBV29-1 and TRBJ1-1; D is unclear. In germline, CDR1 is SQVTM, CDR2 ANQGSEA. This CDR3 is built from 11 residues. V shed 7 bases and J shed 4 bases, with 10 bases lying between them. CDR3 loop: CSAISGTEAFF. DNA of the CDR3: TGCAGCGCTATTAGTGGCACTGAAGCTTTCTTT.

This chain links TRBV5-1 with TRBJ2-7; 8 nucleotides align to TRBD1. Germline values: CDR1 SGHRS, CDR2 YFSETQ. This CDR3 has 15 amino acids. The trim removed 5 bases at V and 3 bases at J, leaving 10 bases unmatched. CDR3 residues: CASSPDRGFLYEQYF. The CDR3 nucleotides are TGCGCCAGCAGTCCCGACAGGGGCTTCCTCTACGAGCAGTACTTC.

This clone was seen once. The chain carries TRBV7-6 and TRBJ2-1, with TRBD2 as a possible D gene (6 bases). The CDR3 contains 16 residues. The V end was cut by 0 bases, the J end by 0 bases, with 9 bases between. The germline gives CDR1 SGHVS, CDR2 FNYEAQ. Here the CDR3 reads CASSLAYGGSYNEQFF. The CDR3 nucleotides read TGTGCCAGCAGCTTAGCCTACGGGGGCTCCTACAATGAGCAGTTCTTC.

This chain uses TRBV4-1 with TRBJ2-3; no reliable D call. This CDR3 has 14 amino acids. Per the germline V gene, CDR1 is MGHRA and CDR2 is YSYEKL. The V end was cut by 1 base, the J end by 5 bases, with 10 bases between. For the CDR3, the DNA is TGCGCCAGCAGCCAAGCGGGCCGGGTAGATACGCAGTATTTT. This codes for CASSQAGRVDTQYF.

The gene calls are TRBV15 and TRBJ2-1; 14 bases agree with TRBD2. The CDR3 has 18 residues. V shed 3 bases and J 1 base; nucleotides not matched to a gene: 5. The V gene's germline CDR1 is LNHNV and CDR2 YYDKDF (reference sequence). The CDR3 bases are TGTGCCACCAGCAGGGGACTAGCGGGGGCCCTTTCCTACAATGAGCAGTTCTTC. This codes for CATSRGLAGALSYNEQFF.

The gene calls are TRBV30 and TRBJ2-1; 12 bases are a match to TRBD2. V shed 0 bases, J shed 5 bases, and the junction held 8 bases outside the gene matches. Per germline, CDR1 GTSNPN and CDR2 SVGIG (reference sequence). The CDR3 runs to 17 residues. CDR3 coding DNA: TGTGCCTGGAGTGTCGGGCTAGCGGGGGGGTTCGACAATGAGCAGTTCTTC. Translating it yields CAWSVGLAGGFDNEQFF.

The chain has TRBV7-3 and TRBJ2-7; D unclear. Germline CDR1 reads SGHTA; CDR2 reads FQGTGA. V dropped 2 bases and J dropped 6 bases, with 11 bases sitting between them. The CDR3 length is 13 residues. Written as DNA, the CDR3 is TGTGCCAGCAGCTTAGCCCCTAAGGTCGAGCAGTACTTC. Translation: CASSLAPKVEQYF.